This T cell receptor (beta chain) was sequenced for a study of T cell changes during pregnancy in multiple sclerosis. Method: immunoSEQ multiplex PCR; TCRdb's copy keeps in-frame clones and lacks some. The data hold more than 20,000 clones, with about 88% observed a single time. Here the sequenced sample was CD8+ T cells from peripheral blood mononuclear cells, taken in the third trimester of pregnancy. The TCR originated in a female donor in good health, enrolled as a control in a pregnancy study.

CDR3 nucleotides: TGTGCCAGCTCACCCCGGGACAGAATCTACGAGCAGTACTTC. As protein: CASSPRDRIYEQYF. This chain connects TRBV18 to TRBJ2-7; 7 positions agree with TRBD1. Trimming at V came to 3 bases and at J to 3 bases, leaving 5 bases not matched to a gene. The CDR3 consists of 14 residues. In germline, CDR1 is KGHSH, CDR2 LQKENI.